The rows below give T cell receptor beta chains drawn from one sample of a study of T cells after yellow fever vaccination. Using its own MiXCR run on the 5' RACE reads, TCRdb lists one record per CDR3 protein. The data hold about 430,000 distinct CDR3 sequences, with 18% observed a single time. Sample: PBMCs, taken before the yellow fever booster vaccination. These TCRs come from a man aged 18 to 30 who received the YFV17D yellow fever vaccine. The CDR3 runs from the conserved cysteine through the conserved F or W. A D gene is named only where the DNA matches it firmly. Clone size appears in some rows only: once, few, many, or a class for an expanded clone.

d_gene	v_gene	j_gene	abundance	CDR3nt	CDR3aa
TRBD2	TRBV12-5	TRBJ2-3	NA	TGTGCTAGTGGTTCACGGACTAGCGGAGACACAGATACGCAGTATTTT	CASGSRTSGDTDTQYF
NA	TRBV4-3	TRBJ1-2	NA	TGCGCCAGCAGCCAAGTCCCCCCCGGGGAATCGGGACGGTATGGCTACACCTTC	CASSQVPPGESGRYGYTF
NA	TRBV7-2	TRBJ2-1	NA	TGTGCCAGCAGCTTAGGAATCGTTAGGGGCCCCCACAATGAGCAGTTCTTC	CASSLGIVRGPHNEQFF
NA	TRBV14	TRBJ2-1	few	TGTGCCAGCAGCCAATCTAGCTTGTACAATGAGCAGTTCTTC	CASSQSSLYNEQFF
NA	TRBV12-3/TRBV12-4	TRBJ1-2	NA	TGTGCCAGCAGTTTAGAGTACGGCGTCTATGGCTACACCTTC	CASSLEYGVYGYTF
TRBD1	TRBV6-2/TRBV6-3	TRBJ2-7	NA	TGTGCCAGCAGTGGATACGGACAGGGGGACGAGCAGTACTTC	CASSGYGQGDEQYF
TRBD1	TRBV28	TRBJ2-3	few	TGTGCCAGCAGTTCGACAGGGACATACGATACGCAGTATTTT	CASSSTGTYDTQYF
TRBD1	TRBV20-1	TRBJ2-5	few	TGCAGTGCTAGAGATCCAAGGACAGGGGGCACAGAGACCCAGTACTTC	CSARDPRTGGTETQYF
NA	TRBV12-3/TRBV12-4	TRBJ1-3	NA	TGTGCCAGCAGTCCATCCACCTCTGGAAACACCATATATTTT	CASSPSTSGNTIYF
TRBD1	TRBV6-6	TRBJ1-2	NA	TGTGCCAGCACCAGGGGGGATGGCTACACCTTC	CASTRGDGYTF
NA	TRBV5-1	TRBJ2-1	few	TGCGCCAGCAGCTTGCAAAAGGGTCCGGGCTATGAGCAGTTCTTC	CASSLQKGPGYEQFF
NA	TRBV7-8	TRBJ1-4	NA	TGTGCCAGCAGGGCGGGGGGGGCGATCTCTAGTGAAAAACTGTTTTTT	CASRAGGAISSEKLFF
TRBD2	TRBV4-2	TRBJ2-5	few	TGTGCCAGCAGCCAAGCGCGAGGAGGACTAGCCGGACGGGAGACCCAGTACTTC	CASSQARGGLAGRETQYF
NA	TRBV18	TRBJ2-5	few	TGTGCCAGCTCACCTGACAGATCCTCAGATCCTCAGTACTTC	CASSPDRSSDPQYF
NA	TRBV5-6	TRBJ2-4	NA	TGTGCCAGCAGCTTATCTCGGAATCGTAACATTCAGTACTTC	CASSLSRNRNIQYF
TRBD2	TRBV7-3	TRBJ2-5	once	TGTGCCAGCAGCCGACCTGGGACTAGCGGGGGTCGTAAAGAGACCCAGTACTTC	CASSRPGTSGGRKETQYF
NA	TRBV19	TRBJ2-2	NA	TGTGCCAGCAACAGGAAAAACACCGGGGAGCTGTTTTTT	CASNRKNTGELFF
NA	TRBV12-3/TRBV12-4	TRBJ2-3	NA	TGTGCCAGCAGTTTAGAGGAGGGCGCAGCGCAGTATTTT	CASSLEEGAAQYF
NA	TRBV20-1	TRBJ2-7	once	TGCAGTGCCCCAACCCCCGGCGCGGGGAACTACGAGCAGTACTTC	CSAPTPGAGNYEQYF
NA	TRBV4-3	TRBJ2-3	NA	TGCGCCAGCAGCCAAGATGGGGGTTACGCAGATACGCAGTATTTT	CASSQDGGYADTQYF
NA	TRBV5-1	TRBJ2-7	few	TGCGCCAGCAGCTTCCAGGGAGCCTACGAGCAGTACTTC	CASSFQGAYEQYF
NA	TRBV5-1	TRBJ2-5	few	TGCGCCAGCAGAATAACTAGGGTTTATACGACCCAGTACTTC	CASRITRVYTTQYF
NA	TRBV6-5	TRBJ1-4	few	TGTGCCAGCAGTAACCATGGGGGTACTAATGAAAAACTGTTTTTT	CASSNHGGTNEKLFF
TRBD1	TRBV4-2	TRBJ1-5	few	TGTGCCAGCAGCCAAGATCCCGGGACAGGGTATAGTCAGCCCCAGCATTTT	CASSQDPGTGYSQPQHF
TRBD1	TRBV4-3	TRBJ2-4	NA	TGCGCCAGCAGCCAGGACAGGGGGCGCCTCGGGGACATTCAGTACTTC	CASSQDRGRLGDIQYF
NA	TRBV6-6	TRBJ2-5	few	TGTGCCAGCGTGGGGGGTTTAGAGACCCAGTACTTC	CASVGGLETQYF
TRBD1	TRBV12-3/TRBV12-4	TRBJ1-4	few	TGTGCCAGCAGTCCGGGGGACAGTTCGCGGCATGAAAAACTGTTTTTT	CASSPGDSSRHEKLFF
NA	TRBV20-1	TRBJ2-5	NA	TGCAGTGCTAGGCAACCGGGGAGGTTAGCAGAGACCCAGTACTTC	CSARQPGRLAETQYF
NA	TRBV12-3/TRBV12-4	TRBJ2-5	few	TGTGCCAGCAGTTTAATGAACCAGCAAGAGACCCAGTACTTC	CASSLMNQQETQYF
NA	TRBV7-9	TRBJ2-2	NA	TGTGCCACCTCCTCCCTAGGAAGCGGGGAGCTGTTTTTT	CATSSLGSGELFF
NA	TRBV3-1	TRBJ1-4	few	TGTGCCAGCAGCCAAGATTACGAAAAACTGTTTTTT	CASSQDYEKLFF
NA	TRBV4-1	TRBJ2-7	few	TGCGCCAGCAGTAAACAGGAAGTGGGGTCCCCCTACGAGCAGTACTTC	CASSKQEVGSPYEQYF
NA	TRBV7-6	TRBJ2-3	few	TGTGCCAGCAGCTCCATAGTGGCTACCGGGGGACATAGCACAGATACGCAGTATTTT	CASSSIVATGGHSTDTQYF
NA	TRBV6-5	TRBJ1-2	few	TGTGCCAGCAGCGTCGCTCTCAGCTATGGCTACACCTTC	CASSVALSYGYTF
NA	TRBV11-2	TRBJ2-3	NA	TGTGCCAGCAGCACAAGAGTGGATACGCAGTATTTT	CASSTRVDTQYF
NA	TRBV5-1	TRBJ1-3	NA	TGCGCCAGCAGCTCCTCCCAGGGAAACACCATATATTTT	CASSSSQGNTIYF
NA	TRBV20-1	TRBJ2-4	NA	TGCAGTGCTAGACCCATGGACCCTAATCATCTAGCCAAAAACATTCAGTACTTC	CSARPMDPNHLAKNIQYF
NA	TRBV27	TRBJ2-7	many	TGTGCCAGCAGTTTATCCGGGGGAGGCGAGCAGTACTTC	CASSLSGGGEQYF
NA	TRBV29-1	TRBJ1-2	once	TGCAGCGTTGAGGTTAGCAGCGACTATGGCTACACCTTC	CSVEVSSDYGYTF
TRBD1	TRBV4-2	TRBJ2-5	NA	TGTGCCAGCAGCCAAGACCATGGAGCAGGGGGCAGTTGGGCCCAGTACTTC	CASSQDHGAGGSWAQYF
NA	TRBV4-3	TRBJ2-4	NA	TGCGCCAGCAGCCGCCGGCGGGGAGCCAAAAACATTCAGTACTTC	CASSRRRGAKNIQYF
NA	TRBV7-2	TRBJ1-1	NA	TGTGCCAGCAGCCCTCATGGGTCGGGCACTGAAGCTTTCTTT	CASSPHGSGTEAFF
NA	TRBV5-1	TRBJ2-7	few	TGCGCCAGCAGCTTCGGGGCAGGGGAATGGCAGTACTTC	CASSFGAGEWQYF
NA	TRBV6-2/TRBV6-3	TRBJ2-5	NA	TGTGCCAGCGTTACCACCACCCAGTACTTC	CASVTTTQYF
NA	TRBV5-1	TRBJ2-3	few	TGCGCCAGCAGCTTGGGGGGCCAACAGGATACGCAGTATTTT	CASSLGGQQDTQYF
NA	TRBV28	TRBJ1-5	NA	TGTGCCAGCAGTCGAGTGGACGGGAATCAGCCCCAGCATTTT	CASSRVDGNQPQHF
NA	TRBV6-5	TRBJ1-1	NA	TGTGCCAGCAGTTATAAGGGGCTACCCCGCACTGAAGCTTTCTTT	CASSYKGLPRTEAFF
NA	TRBV12-3/TRBV12-4	TRBJ1-1	NA	TGTGCCAGCAGTTTTAGGGCGGAGACTGAAGCTTTCTTT	CASSFRAETEAFF
NA	TRBV7-2	TRBJ2-5	NA	TGTGCCAGCAGCGCTCGCGGGACCCAGTACTTC	CASSARGTQYF
NA	TRBV20-1	TRBJ2-3	NA	TGCAGTGCTTGGACAGATACGCAGTATTTT	CSAWTDTQYF
NA	TRBV6-5	TRBJ1-4	few	TGTGCCAGCAGTGCCGGCGGGGAACTGTTTTTT	CASSAGGELFF
NA	TRBV5-6	TRBJ1-2	NA	TGTGCCAGCAGCGTACAGATCTATGGCTACACCTTC	CASSVQIYGYTF
TRBD2	TRBV6-6	TRBJ2-7	few	TGTGCCAGCAGGAATAGCGGGGGGGGCCCTACCTACGAGCAGTACTTC	CASRNSGGGPTYEQYF
NA	TRBV4-3	TRBJ1-2	many	TGCGCCAGCAGCCAAGATCCAGGGGCGGACTATGGCTACACCTTC	CASSQDPGADYGYTF
TRBD2	TRBV6-2/TRBV6-3	TRBJ2-1	NA	TGTGCCAGCAGTTTACCCCCAGGACTAGCGAACAATGAGCAGTTCTTC	CASSLPPGLANNEQFF
TRBD1	TRBV7-2	TRBJ2-7	NA	TGTGCCAGCAGCCCGCAGGGGACAGGGTATTACGAGCAGTACTTC	CASSPQGTGYYEQYF
NA	TRBV7-2	TRBJ1-5	few	TGTGCCAGCAGTAACCAGGGTTTTGGTCAGCCCCAGCATTTT	CASSNQGFGQPQHF